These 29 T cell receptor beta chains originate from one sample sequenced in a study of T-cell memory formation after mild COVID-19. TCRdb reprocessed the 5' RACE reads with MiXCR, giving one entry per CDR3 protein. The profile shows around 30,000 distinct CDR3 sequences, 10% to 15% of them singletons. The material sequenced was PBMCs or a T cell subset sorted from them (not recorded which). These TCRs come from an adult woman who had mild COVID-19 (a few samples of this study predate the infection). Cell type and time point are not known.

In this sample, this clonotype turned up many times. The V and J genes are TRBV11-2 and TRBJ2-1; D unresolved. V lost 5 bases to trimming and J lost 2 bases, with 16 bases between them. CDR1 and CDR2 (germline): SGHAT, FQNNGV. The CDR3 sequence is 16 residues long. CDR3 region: CASSRIGRTAYNEQFF. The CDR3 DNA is TGTGCCAGCAGCAGAATAGGGCGGACGGCCTACAATGAGCAGTTCTTC.

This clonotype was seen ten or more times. The CDR3 DNA is TGTGCCAGCAGTTGGGGTACCGGCCGTATGTCACCCCTCCACTTT. It specifies CASSWGTGRMSPLHF. V is TRBV6-5 and J is TRBJ1-6; D uncertain. Per germline, CDR1 MNHEY and CDR2 SVGAGI. CDR3 size: 15 residues. The germline V and J ends were trimmed by 4 bases and 10 bases, with 17 bases remaining between them.

Here the CDR3 reads CASSLLWGGNQPQHF. The CDR3 bases are TGTGCCAGCAGCTTATTATGGGGGGGCAATCAGCCCCAGCATTTT. The chain uses TRBV5-5 and TRBJ1-5, with D perhaps matching TRBD1 (5 bases). CDR1 is SGHKS and CDR2 is YYEKEE in the germline V gene (reference sequence). The V end was cut by 2 bases, the J end by 2 bases, with 11 bases between. This CDR3 is built from 15 residues.

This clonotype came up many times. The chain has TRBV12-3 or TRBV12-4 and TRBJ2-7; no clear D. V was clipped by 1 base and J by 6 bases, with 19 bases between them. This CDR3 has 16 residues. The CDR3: CASSLEVSDRLSEQYF. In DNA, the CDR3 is TGTGCCAGCAGTTTAGAGGTGTCGGACCGCCTTTCCGAGCAGTACTTC.

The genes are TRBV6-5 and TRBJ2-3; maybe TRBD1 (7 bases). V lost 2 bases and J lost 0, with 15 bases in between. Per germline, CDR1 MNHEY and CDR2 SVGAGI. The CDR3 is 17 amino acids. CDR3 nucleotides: TGTGCCAGCAGTTACGGGGGGACAGTGCCTAGCACAGATACGCAGTATTTT. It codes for CASSYGGTVPSTDTQYF.

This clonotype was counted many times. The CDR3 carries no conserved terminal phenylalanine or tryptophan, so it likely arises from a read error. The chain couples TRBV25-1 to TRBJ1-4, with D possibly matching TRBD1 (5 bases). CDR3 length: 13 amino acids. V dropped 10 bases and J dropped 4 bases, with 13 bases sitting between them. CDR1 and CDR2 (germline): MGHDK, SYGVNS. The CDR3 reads CATSGTGNEKLFL. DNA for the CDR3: TGTGCCACCTCCGGGACGGGTAATGAAAAACTGTTTCTT.

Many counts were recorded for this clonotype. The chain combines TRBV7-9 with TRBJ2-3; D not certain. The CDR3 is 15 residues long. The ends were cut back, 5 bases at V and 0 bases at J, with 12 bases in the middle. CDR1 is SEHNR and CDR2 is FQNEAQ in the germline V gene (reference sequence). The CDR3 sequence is CASSVQPISTDTQYF. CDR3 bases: TGTGCCAGCAGCGTACAGCCTATAAGCACAGATACGCAGTATTTT.

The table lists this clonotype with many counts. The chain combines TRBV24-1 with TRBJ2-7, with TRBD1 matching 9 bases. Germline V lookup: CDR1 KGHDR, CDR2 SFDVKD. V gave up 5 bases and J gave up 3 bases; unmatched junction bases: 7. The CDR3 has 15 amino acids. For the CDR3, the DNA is TGTGCCACCAGTGGGTGGACAGGGGCTGGCTACGAGCAGTACTTC. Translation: CATSGWTGAGYEQYF.

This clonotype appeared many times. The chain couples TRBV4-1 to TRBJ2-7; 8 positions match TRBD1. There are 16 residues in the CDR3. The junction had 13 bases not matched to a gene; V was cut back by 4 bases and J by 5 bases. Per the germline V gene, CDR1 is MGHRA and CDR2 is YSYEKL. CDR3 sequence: CASSPGVLDRAHEQYF. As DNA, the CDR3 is TGCGCCAGCAGCCCCGGGGTCCTGGACAGGGCCCACGAGCAGTACTTC.

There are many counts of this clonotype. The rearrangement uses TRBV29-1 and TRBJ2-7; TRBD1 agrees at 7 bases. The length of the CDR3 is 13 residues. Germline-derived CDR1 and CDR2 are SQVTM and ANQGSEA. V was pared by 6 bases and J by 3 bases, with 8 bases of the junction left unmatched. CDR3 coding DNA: TGCAGCGTCGTGGACAGGAATGACTACGAGCAGTACTTC. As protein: CSVVDRNDYEQYF.

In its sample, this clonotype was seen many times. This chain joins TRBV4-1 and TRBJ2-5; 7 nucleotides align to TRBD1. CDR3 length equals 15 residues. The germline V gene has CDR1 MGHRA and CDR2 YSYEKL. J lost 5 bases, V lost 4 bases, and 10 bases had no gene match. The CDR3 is CASSRKGDSLETQYF. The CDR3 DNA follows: TGCGCCAGCAGCCGAAAGGGGGACAGTTTGGAGACCCAGTACTTC.

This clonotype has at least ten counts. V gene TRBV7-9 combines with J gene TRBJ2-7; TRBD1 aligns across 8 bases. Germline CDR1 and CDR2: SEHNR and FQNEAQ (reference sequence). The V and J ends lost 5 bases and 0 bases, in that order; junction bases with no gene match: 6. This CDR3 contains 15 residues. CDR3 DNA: TGTGCCAGCAGCACGGGACAGGTAATCTCCTACGAGCAGTACTTC. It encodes CASSTGQVISYEQYF.

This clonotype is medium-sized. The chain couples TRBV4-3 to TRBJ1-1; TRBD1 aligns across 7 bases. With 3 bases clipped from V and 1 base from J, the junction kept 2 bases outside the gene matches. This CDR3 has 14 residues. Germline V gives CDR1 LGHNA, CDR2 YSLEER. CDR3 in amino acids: CASSHQGENTEAFF. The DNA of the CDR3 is TGCGCCAGCAGCCATCAGGGGGAGAACACTGAAGCTTTCTTT.

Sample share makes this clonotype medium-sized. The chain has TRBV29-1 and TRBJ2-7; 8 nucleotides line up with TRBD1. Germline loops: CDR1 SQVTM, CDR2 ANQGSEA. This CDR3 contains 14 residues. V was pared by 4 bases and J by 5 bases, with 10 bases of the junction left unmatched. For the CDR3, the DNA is TGCAGCGTTGGAATAGGACAGGGTGGGGACGAGCAGTACTTC. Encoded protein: CSVGIGQGGDEQYF.

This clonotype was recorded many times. The CDR3 coding sequence is TGCGCCAGCAGCTCAGGTACAGGGGCAAATGAGCAGTTCTTC. Its protein is CASSSGTGANEQFF. The chain links TRBV5-1 to TRBJ2-1, with TRBD1 matching 7 bases. Germline CDR1 reads SGHRS; CDR2 reads YFSETQ. The CDR3 length is 14 residues. V was clipped by 3 bases and J by 7 bases; unmatched bases: 7.

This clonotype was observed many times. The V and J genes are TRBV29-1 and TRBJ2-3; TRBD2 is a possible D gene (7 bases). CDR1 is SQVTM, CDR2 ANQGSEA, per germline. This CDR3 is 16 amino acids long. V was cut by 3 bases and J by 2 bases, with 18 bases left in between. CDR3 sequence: CSVEGAGRGSTDTQYF. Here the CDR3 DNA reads TGCAGCGTTGAGGGGGCAGGGAGGGGATCCACAGATACGCAGTATTTT.

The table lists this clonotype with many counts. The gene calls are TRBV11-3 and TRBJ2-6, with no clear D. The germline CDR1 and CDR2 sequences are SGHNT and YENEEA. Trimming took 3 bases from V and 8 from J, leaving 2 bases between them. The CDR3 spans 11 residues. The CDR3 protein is CASSLSNVLTF. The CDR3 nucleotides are TGTGCCAGCAGCTTGTCCAACGTCCTGACTTTC.

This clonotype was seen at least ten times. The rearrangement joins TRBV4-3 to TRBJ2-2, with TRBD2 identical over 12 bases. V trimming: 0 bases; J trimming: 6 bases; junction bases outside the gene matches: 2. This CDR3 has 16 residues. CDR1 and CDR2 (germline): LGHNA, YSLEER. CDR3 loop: CASSQEASGRAGELFF. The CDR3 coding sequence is TGCGCCAGCAGCCAAGAGGCTAGCGGGAGGGCCGGGGAGCTGTTTTTT.

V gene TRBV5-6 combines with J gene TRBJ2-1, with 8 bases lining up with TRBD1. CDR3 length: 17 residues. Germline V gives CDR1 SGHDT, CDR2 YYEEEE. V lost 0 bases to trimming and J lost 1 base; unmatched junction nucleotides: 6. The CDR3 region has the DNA TGTGCCAGCAGCTTGGGGGTTAGACAGGGGTCCTACAATGAGCAGTTCTTC. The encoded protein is CASSLGVRQGSYNEQFF.

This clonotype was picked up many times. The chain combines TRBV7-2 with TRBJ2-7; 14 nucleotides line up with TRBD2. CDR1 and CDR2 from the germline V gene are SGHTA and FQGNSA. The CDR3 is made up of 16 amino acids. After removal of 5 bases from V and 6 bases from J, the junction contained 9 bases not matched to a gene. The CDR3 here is CASSRRTSGRFGEQYF. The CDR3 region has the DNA TGTGCCAGCAGCCGTCGGACTAGCGGGAGGTTCGGCGAGCAGTACTTC.

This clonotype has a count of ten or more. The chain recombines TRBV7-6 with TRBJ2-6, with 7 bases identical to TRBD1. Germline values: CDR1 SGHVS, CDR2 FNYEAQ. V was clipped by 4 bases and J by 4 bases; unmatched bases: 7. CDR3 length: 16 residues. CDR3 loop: CASSSSRGPGANVLTF. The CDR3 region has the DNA TGTGCCAGCAGCTCCTCGAGGGGGCCAGGGGCCAACGTCCTGACTTTC.

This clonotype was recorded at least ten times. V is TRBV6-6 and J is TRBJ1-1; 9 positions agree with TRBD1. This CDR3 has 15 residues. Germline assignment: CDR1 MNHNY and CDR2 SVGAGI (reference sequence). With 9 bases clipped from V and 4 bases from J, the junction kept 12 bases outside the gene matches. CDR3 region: CASTLRTGASTEAFF. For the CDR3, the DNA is TGTGCCAGTACCCTACGGACAGGGGCCAGCACTGAAGCTTTCTTT.

The CDR3 DNA sequence: TGTGCCAGCAGTTACTCGAAAGGAGGGAGGACTGAAGCTTTCTTT. Amino acids: CASSYSKGGRTEAFF. The rearrangement uses TRBV6-6 and TRBJ1-1; D ambiguous. Germline V gene data show CDR1 as MNHNY and CDR2 as SVGAGI (reference sequence). The length of the CDR3 is 15 residues. V was cut by 0 bases and J by 5 bases, with 13 bases left in between.

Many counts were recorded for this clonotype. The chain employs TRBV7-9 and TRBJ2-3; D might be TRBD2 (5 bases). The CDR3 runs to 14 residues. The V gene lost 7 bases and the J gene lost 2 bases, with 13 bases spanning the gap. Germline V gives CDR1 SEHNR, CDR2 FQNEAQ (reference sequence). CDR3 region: CASITGVHTDTQYF. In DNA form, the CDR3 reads TGTGCCAGCATCACCGGGGTCCACACAGATACGCAGTATTTT. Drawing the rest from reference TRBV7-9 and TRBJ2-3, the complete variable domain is DTGVSQNPRHKITKRGQNVTFRCDPISEHNRLYWYRQTLGQGPEFLTYFQNEAQLEKSRLLSDRFSAERPKGSFSTLEIQRTEQGDSAMYLCASITGVHTDTQYFGPGTRLTVL.

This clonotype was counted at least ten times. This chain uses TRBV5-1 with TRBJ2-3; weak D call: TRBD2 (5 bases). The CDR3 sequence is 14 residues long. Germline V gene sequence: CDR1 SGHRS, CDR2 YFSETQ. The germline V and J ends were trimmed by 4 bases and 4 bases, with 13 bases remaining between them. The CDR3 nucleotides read TGCGCCAGCAGCGCCGGGCCCGGGGCAGATACGCAGTATTTT. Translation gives CASSAGPGADTQYF.

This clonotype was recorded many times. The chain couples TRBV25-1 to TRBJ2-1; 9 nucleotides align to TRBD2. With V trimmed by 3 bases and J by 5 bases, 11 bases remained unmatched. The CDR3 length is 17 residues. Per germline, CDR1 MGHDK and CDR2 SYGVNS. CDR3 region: CASSEDGAGGPHNEQFF. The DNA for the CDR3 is TGTGCCAGCAGTGAGGATGGGGCGGGAGGGCCACACAATGAGCAGTTCTTC. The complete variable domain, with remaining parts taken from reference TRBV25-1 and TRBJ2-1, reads EADIYQTPRYLVIGTGKKITLECSQTMGHDKMYWYQQDPGMELHLIHYSYGVNSTEKGDLSSESTVSRIRTEHFPLTLESARPSHTSQYLCASSEDGAGGPHNEQFFGPGTRLTVL.

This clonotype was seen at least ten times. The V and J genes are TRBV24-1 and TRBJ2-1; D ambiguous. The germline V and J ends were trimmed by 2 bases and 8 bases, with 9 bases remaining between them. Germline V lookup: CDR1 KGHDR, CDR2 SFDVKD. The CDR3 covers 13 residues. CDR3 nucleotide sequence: TGTGCCACCAGTGATTATTACTCCCATGAGCAGTTCTTC. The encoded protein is CATSDYYSHEQFF.

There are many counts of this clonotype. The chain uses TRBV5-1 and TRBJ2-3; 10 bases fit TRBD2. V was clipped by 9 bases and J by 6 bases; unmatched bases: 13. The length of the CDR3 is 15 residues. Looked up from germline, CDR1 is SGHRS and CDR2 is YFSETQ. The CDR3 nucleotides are TGCGCCACCACGAGCAGCGGGAGGGCACGGGATACGCAGTATTTT. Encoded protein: CATTSSGRARDTQYF.

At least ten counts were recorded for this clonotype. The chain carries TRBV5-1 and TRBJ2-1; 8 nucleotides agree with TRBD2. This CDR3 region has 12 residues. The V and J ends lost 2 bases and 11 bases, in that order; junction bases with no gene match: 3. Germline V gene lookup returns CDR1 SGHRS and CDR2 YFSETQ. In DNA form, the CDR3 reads TGCGCCAGCAGCTTCGTAGCGGGACAGCAGTTCTTC. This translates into CASSFVAGQQFF.